These 5 T cell receptor beta chains were sequenced from one sample in a study of T cell responses to AZD1222 COVID-19 vaccine. Only in-frame clones appear in the TCRdb table, and some are missing; sequencing was by immunoSEQ multiplex PCR. Altogether more than 100,000 clones are present, more than 85% being singletons, with the ten largest covering 5%. This specimen was peripheral blood, taken 28 days after the second AZD1222 dose. These receptors originate from an adult who received the AZD1222 COVID-19 vaccine.

This chain links TRBV30 with TRBJ2-7, with 7 bases identical to TRBD1. Trimming at V came to 0 bases and at J to 3 bases, leaving 5 bases not matched to a gene. The CDR3 runs 14 residues. The germline CDR1 and CDR2 sequences are GTSNPN and SVGIG (reference sequence). The CDR3 DNA reads TGTGCCTGGAGTGTCCAGGGACAGATCTACGAGCAGTACTTC. Residues: CAWSVQGQIYEQYF. Drawing the rest from reference TRBV30 and TRBJ2-7, the complete variable domain is SQTIHQWPATLVQPVGSPLSLECTVEGTSNPNLYWYRQAAGRGLQLLFYSVGIGQISSEVPQNLSASRPQDRQFILSSKKLLLSDSGFYLCAWSVQGQIYEQYFGPGTRLTVT.

The V and J genes are TRBV5-1 and TRBJ2-3, with D hard to call. The V gene lost 0 bases and the J gene lost 2 bases, with 7 bases spanning the gap. From germline, CDR1 is SGHRS and CDR2 YFSETQ. The CDR3 contains 14 residues. CDR3: CASSLVRFTDTQYF. The DNA for the CDR3 is TGCGCCAGCAGCTTGGTCAGGTTCACAGATACGCAGTATTTT.

This chain joins TRBV6-4 and TRBJ1-5, with D perhaps matching TRBD1 (5 bases). The CDR3 extends over 13 amino acids. CDR1 is MRHNA, CDR2 SNTAGT, per germline. V was trimmed by 3 bases and J by 7 bases, leaving 10 bases between them. CDR3 residues: CASSEGQGQPQHF. CDR3 in DNA: TGTGCCAGCAGTGAGGGTCAGGGACAGCCCCAGCATTTT.

The chain carries TRBV7-2 and TRBJ1-6; 10 nucleotides line up with TRBD1. Germline V lookup: CDR1 SGHTA, CDR2 FQGNSA. The CDR3 extends over 18 amino acids. The V segment lost 1 base and the J segment 6 bases; nucleotides outside the gene matches: 9. The CDR3 loop reads CASSLVGTGVNFNSPLHF. The CDR3 nucleotides are TGTGCCAGCAGCTTAGTCGGGACAGGGGTGAATTTTAATTCACCCCTCCACTTT. The full variable domain, completed using reference TRBV7-2 and TRBJ1-6, is GAGVSQSPSNKVTEKGKDVELRCDPISGHTALYWYRQSLGQGLEFLIYFQGNSAPDKSGLPSDRFSAERTGGSVSTLTIQRTQQEDSAVYLCASSLVGTGVNFNSPLHFGNGTRLTVT.

The chain joins TRBV14 to TRBJ1-2; D is possibly TRBD1 (5 bases). Per the germline V gene, CDR1 is SGHDN and CDR2 is FVKESK. The CDR3 is made up of 15 amino acids. With 1 base removed from V and 2 bases from J, the gap between germline ends came to 11 bases. The CDR3 protein is CASSQGIGGNYGYTF. The CDR3 bases are TGTGCCAGCAGCCAAGGGATTGGGGGGAACTATGGCTACACCTTC.